This T cell receptor (beta chain) came from a study of Ad26.COV2.S vaccination and SARS-CoV-2 variants. Findings and limits, study-wide: Vaccine recipients posted higher spike-specific TCR breadth than their placebo counterparts.

Treatment meaning: about 20 received Ad26.COV2.S at low or high dose, single or two shots; several received placebo; per-sample allocation not given. Samples were taken on day 63 after the first vaccine or placebo injection. Adults aged 18-55 years in Boston included the donor. What was given as vaccine was an Ad26 vector encoding Wuhan-strain SARS-CoV-2 spike. Sequencing used immunoSEQ multiplex PCR; TCRdb keeps in-frame clones, though not all of them. The sample holds about 350,000 clones, about 87% seen once. Comments on this clone: Its antigen is not known.

Germline V gene lookup returns CDR1 SGHNT and CDR2 YENEEA. V was pared by 4 bases and J by 5 bases, with 17 bases between. This CDR3 contains 15 residues. V gene TRBV11-3 combines with J gene TRBJ1-2; no clear D gene. The source material was peripheral blood, sampled in a trial of Ad26.COV2.S vaccine versus placebo. The source is a person between 18 and 60 years old who received the Ad26.COV2.S COVID-19 vaccine or a placebo. CDR3 bases: TGTGCCAGCAGCTCGAGACCAGGATTCGGGTATGGCTACACCTTC. Its protein is CASSSRPGFGYGYTF.